This T cell receptor (beta chain) stems from a study of cytomegalovirus exposure and HLA in healthy donors. As to this clone: The antigen is not known.

The PCR employed 60 Vbeta primers together with 13 Jbeta primers. Sequencing was performed with immunoSEQ multiplex PCR; in TCRdb, only in-frame clones are kept and a portion is missing. The repertoire includes about 180,000 clones, more than 70% of them detected once, and around 0.96% sits in the top ten. The study's findings and limits: Diagnosis of cytomegalovirus status made by the classifier reportedly showed high specificity and sensitivity. Across all donors, roughly uniform sequencing depth was an assumption of the presence/absence analyses. Likely technical artifact: a cluster of highly shared sequence variants. HLA allele associations emerged for some 16,000 TCR beta sequences in a later analysis, at 0.05 false discovery rate.

This clonotype originated in a man aged 30 to 39 in good health and CMV-seronegative. The sample comprised PBMCs.

In nucleotides, the CDR3 is TGTGCCAGCAGCTTAATTAAGTCAAAGAACTCGCACGAGCAGTACTTC. Translating gives CASSLIKSKNSHEQYF. The V call is TRBV5-6, the J call TRBJ2-7; D gene ambiguous. CDR1 SGHDT and CDR2 YYEEEE come from the germline V gene. Trimming took off 2 bases at V and 5 bases at J, with 20 bases between the two ends. This CDR3 spans 16 amino acids.